These 30 T cell receptor beta chains were sequenced from one sample in a study of T cell clonotyping in hematopoietic cell transplantation. Data came from immunoSEQ multiplex PCR; TCRdb stores just in-frame clones and leaves some out. The data hold just under 20,000 clones, with roughly 80% observed a single time. The sequenced material came from peripheral blood mononuclear cells. These receptors all come from a man between 60 and 75 years old in good health. Some clones in this sample may be carry-over from other donors' samples.

The rearrangement joins TRBV11-3 to TRBJ1-2; 8 bases are a match to TRBD1. The CDR3 runs to 15 residues. Per the germline V gene, CDR1 is SGHNT and CDR2 is YENEEA. J lost 8 bases, V lost 3 bases, and 11 bases had no gene match. CDR3 in amino acids: CASSFTKTGVKGYTF. Written as DNA, the CDR3 is TGTGCCAGCAGCTTTACGAAGACAGGGGTAAAGGGCTACACCTTC.

The rearrangement links TRBV19 to TRBJ2-1, with a weak D call TRBD1 (5 bases). Germline-derived CDR1 and CDR2 are LNHDA and SQIVND (reference sequence). V gave up 4 bases and J gave up 2 bases, with 12 bases separating them. The CDR3 totals 15 residues. CDR3 in amino acids: CASSSREGPYNEQFF. CDR3 nucleotide sequence: TGTGCCAGTAGTAGCAGGGAAGGGCCCTACAATGAGCAGTTCTTC.

In this sample, this clone turned up once. This chain joins TRBV5-1 and TRBJ2-5; D remains unclear. The germline CDR1 and CDR2 sequences are SGHRS and YFSETQ. The CDR3 loop spans 15 amino acids. Trimming shortened V by 2 bases and J by 4 bases, and 15 bases separated the two germline ends. For the CDR3, the DNA is TGCGCCAGCAGCTTAAAGGTTTCGGTCTTAGAGACCCAGTACTTC. The encoded protein is CASSLKVSVLETQYF.

CDR3 sequence: CASSLPGLATPGELFF. The CDR3, as DNA: TGTGCCAGCAGCCTCCCGGGACTAGCGACCCCCGGGGAGCTGTTTTTT. The V and J genes are TRBV4-2 and TRBJ2-2, with 10 bases identical to TRBD2. Trimming at V came to 4 bases and at J to 6 bases, leaving 8 bases not matched to a gene. This CDR3 contains 16 residues. CDR1 and CDR2 (germline): LGHNA, YNFKEQ.

The chain employs TRBV5-1 and TRBJ1-2, with TRBD1 as a possible D gene (6 bases). V lost 7 bases to trimming and J lost 1 base, with 20 bases between them. CDR3 length: 16 residues. Germline V gives CDR1 SGHRS, CDR2 YFSETQ. As DNA, the CDR3 is TGCGCCAGCTCAAGGGGGAACTGGGATGTTAACTATGGCTACACCTTC. Amino acids: CASSRGNWDVNYGYTF.

This clone was found once. The V gene is TRBV5-1, the J gene TRBJ2-5; maybe TRBD2 (5 bases). V was trimmed by 6 bases and J by 5 bases, leaving 14 bases between them. This CDR3 has 13 amino acids. CDR1 is SGHRS and CDR2 is YFSETQ in the germline V gene. The CDR3 region is CASNQLGTETQYF. The CDR3 nucleotides read TGCGCCAGCAACCAACTAGGAACGGAGACCCAGTACTTC.

The rearrangement joins TRBV19 to TRBJ1-5, with a weak D call TRBD1 (6 bases). Between the trimmed V and J ends, which lost 0 bases and 4 bases, there was a span of 7 bases. Germline lookup yields CDR1 LNHDA and CDR2 SQIVND (reference sequence). The CDR3 has 14 residues. The CDR3 nucleotides are TGTGCCAGTAGTATAGAGAGGGGGAATCAGCCCCAGCATTTT. It yields the protein CASSIERGNQPQHF.

The chain recombines TRBV5-6 with TRBJ1-3, with 11 bases aligning to TRBD1. Germline lookup yields CDR1 SGHDT and CDR2 YYEEEE. Trimming took 4 bases from V and 1 from J; bases not matched to a gene: 1. The CDR3 contains 15 residues. The CDR3: CASSGTGGSGNTIYF. The CDR3 DNA is TGTGCCAGCAGCGGGACAGGGGGATCTGGAAACACCATATATTTT.

The rearrangement uses TRBV7-8 and TRBJ2-7; D may be TRBD2 (6 bases). The CDR3 is made up of 13 amino acids. CDR1 SGHVS and CDR2 FQNEAQ come from the germline V gene. V was clipped by 0 bases and J by 6 bases, with 9 bases between them. For the CDR3, the DNA is TGTGCCAGCAGCTTAGCTCTGGGAGGCGAGCAGTACTTC. Translating gives CASSLALGGEQYF.

The chain joins TRBV6-5 to TRBJ1-3; 8 bases fit TRBD1. The CDR3 has 14 amino acids. Trimming cost V 4 bases and J 3 bases; bases outside gene matches: 2. Germline V gene sequence: CDR1 MNHEY, CDR2 SVGAGI. The CDR3 sequence is CASSWDRSGNTIYF. The CDR3 DNA reads as TGTGCCAGCAGTTGGGACAGGAGTGGAAACACCATATATTTT.

The rearrangement links TRBV28 to TRBJ2-1; the match to TRBD2 covers 10 bases. The germline V gene encodes CDR1 MDHEN and CDR2 SYDVKM. This CDR3 has 15 amino acids. V lost 5 bases to trimming and J lost 2 bases; unmatched junction nucleotides: 3. This CDR3 reads CASSNSGRTYNEQFF. The CDR3 region has the DNA TGTGCCAGCAGTAATAGCGGGAGGACCTACAATGAGCAGTTCTTC.

This rearrangement joins TRBV7-2 to TRBJ2-7; TRBD1 might be the D (5 bases). The CDR3 covers 13 residues. The V gene's germline CDR1 is SGHTA and CDR2 FQGNSA. The V and J ends lost 6 bases and 2 bases respectively, with 11 bases between them. The CDR3: CASSQGYPYEQYF. DNA for the CDR3: TGTGCCAGCAGTCAGGGTTACCCCTACGAGCAGTACTTC.

The gene calls are TRBV7-2 and TRBJ2-3; 8 positions match TRBD2. The trim removed 5 bases at V and 1 base at J, leaving 2 bases unmatched. CDR3 length: 14 amino acids. Germline CDR1 is SGHTA and CDR2 is FQGNSA. The CDR3 region has the DNA TGTGCCAGCAGCCGGGGGGGGCGCACAGATACGCAGTATTTT. Translation gives CASSRGGRTDTQYF.

The J gene is TRBJ1-2, the V gene TRBV9; a weak D match, TRBD1 (6 bases). This CDR3 is built from 16 residues. Germline V lookup: CDR1 SGDLS, CDR2 YYNGEE. V was pared by 4 bases and J by 1 base, with 17 bases between. The CDR3 sequence is CASSSHGGGSNYGYTF. As DNA, the CDR3 is TGTGCCAGCAGCTCGCACGGAGGGGGGAGTAACTATGGCTACACCTTC.

This sequence joins TRBV7-2 and TRBJ2-6; D gene unclear. CDR3 length: 18 residues. Germline CDR1 is SGHTA and CDR2 is FQGNSA. The V end lost 1 base, the J end lost 0 bases, and 13 bases lay between the germline ends. CDR3 in DNA: TGTGCCAGCAGCTTAGAGGGTTGGGCCCTCTCTGGGGCCAACGTCCTGACTTTC. Its protein is CASSLEGWALSGANVLTF.

The chain employs TRBV5-1 and TRBJ2-1; no reliable D call. Germline V CDR1 and CDR2: SGHRS, YFSETQ. This CDR3 is 15 amino acids long. The germline V and J ends were trimmed by 0 bases and 0 bases, with 7 bases remaining between them. In DNA, the CDR3 is TGCGCCAGCAGCTTGGCGCCAATCTCCTACAATGAGCAGTTCTTC. It codes for CASSLAPISYNEQFF.

The chain couples TRBV7-8 to TRBJ1-5; no reliable D call. The CDR3 runs to 17 residues. Germline CDR1 SGHVS, CDR2 FQNEAQ. V lost 1 base and J lost 0, with 13 bases in between. The CDR3, as DNA: TGTGCCAGCAGCTTAGAGAGTCGGCGGTATAGCAATCAGCCCCAGCATTTT. As protein: CASSLESRRYSNQPQHF.

This clone has a handful of counts. The genes are TRBV18 and TRBJ1-3; D remains unclear. The CDR3 has 13 residues. Germline V gene lookup returns CDR1 KGHSH and CDR2 LQKENI. The V gene lost 6 bases and the J gene lost 4 bases, with 10 bases spanning the gap. The CDR3 reads CASSLGPGNTIYF. The CDR3 coding sequence is TGTGCCAGCTCTCTAGGCCCGGGAAACACCATATATTTT. The full variable domain, its missing parts supplied by reference TRBV18 and TRBJ1-3, is NAGVMQNPRHLVRRRGQEARLRCSPMKGHSHVYWYRQLPEEGLKFMVYLQKENIIDESGMPKERFSAEFPKEGPSILRIQQVVRGDSAAYFCASSLGPGNTIYFGEGSWLTVV.

V and J are TRBV5-1 and TRBJ2-7, with D uncertain. Germline CDR1 reads SGHRS; CDR2 reads YFSETQ. This CDR3 spans 14 amino acids. Trimming stripped 2 bases from V and 7 bases from J, with 16 bases between. CDR3 DNA sequence: TGCGCCAGCAGCTTACCGAGATCTAGTGGGGAGCAGTACTTC. This gives the protein CASSLPRSSGEQYF.

J is TRBJ1-3 and V is TRBV30; D unclear. The CDR3 loop spans 16 amino acids. The germline V and J ends were trimmed by 2 bases and 4 bases, with 18 bases remaining between them. In germline, CDR1 is GTSNPN, CDR2 SVGIG (reference sequence). The CDR3 sequence is CAWSQVDGMRGNTIYF. The CDR3 DNA is TGTGCCTGGAGTCAAGTCGACGGGATGAGAGGAAACACCATATATTTT.

This clone was seen a handful of times. The rearrangement links TRBV28 to TRBJ1-2; tentatively, D is TRBD1 (6 bases). The germline CDR1 and CDR2 sequences are MDHEN and SYDVKM. The CDR3 is made up of 15 amino acids. V gave up 3 bases and J gave up 2 bases, with 13 bases separating them. In DNA, the CDR3 is TGTGCCAGCAGTTTCGAGCAGGGGACAAACTATGGCTACACCTTC. It encodes CASSFEQGTNYGYTF.

This clone was observed once. V usage is TRBV6-5 and J usage is TRBJ2-7; D possibly corresponds to TRBD2 (5 bases). The CDR3 runs to 13 residues. V lost 2 bases to trimming and J lost 2 bases, with 7 bases between them. Germline-derived CDR1 and CDR2 are MNHEY and SVGAGI. CDR3: CASSYGGTYEQYF. In nucleotides, the CDR3 is TGTGCCAGCAGTTACGGAGGTACCTACGAGCAGTACTTC.

The chain joins TRBV28 to TRBJ2-5; 10 bases map to TRBD2. V shed 5 bases and J 4 bases; nucleotides not matched to a gene: 4. Germline CDR1 reads MDHEN; CDR2 reads SYDVKM. This CDR3 is built from 14 residues. CDR3 residues: CASSPGLAVETQYF. The CDR3 coding sequence is TGTGCCAGCAGTCCAGGACTAGCGGTAGAGACCCAGTACTTC.

This clone showed up just a few times. This chain uses TRBV29-1 with TRBJ1-2, with D possibly matching TRBD1 (5 bases). The V and J ends lost 1 base and 6 bases respectively, with 18 bases between them. The length of the CDR3 is 15 residues. Germline CDR1 is SQVTM and CDR2 is ANQGSEA. The DNA of the CDR3 is TGCAGCGTTGAAGGGGGCAGCCGATCCTACCATGGCTACACCTTC. Amino acid sequence: CSVEGGSRSYHGYTF.

The V gene is TRBV5-4, the J gene TRBJ1-1; D unresolved. The ends were cut back, 1 base at V and 4 bases at J, with 8 bases in the middle. This CDR3 has 13 amino acids. The V gene's germline CDR1 is SGHNT and CDR2 YYREEE (reference sequence). In nucleotides, the CDR3 is TGTGCCAGCAGCTTGTATCTGGGCACTGAAGCTTTCTTT. Its protein product is CASSLYLGTEAFF. The full variable domain, its missing parts supplied by reference TRBV5-4 and TRBJ1-1, is ETGVTQSPTHLIKTRGQQVTLRCSSQSGHNTVSWYQQALGQGPQFIFQYYREEENGRGNFPPRFSGLQFPNYSSELNVNALELDDSALYLCASSLYLGTEAFFGQGTRLTVV.

This clone appeared a few times. The chain is built from TRBV7-3 and TRBJ2-3; no reliable D call. The CDR3 consists of 16 residues. The V gene lost 5 bases and the J gene lost 0 bases, with 15 bases spanning the gap. Germline-derived CDR1 and CDR2 are SGHTA and FQGTGA. The CDR3, as DNA: TGTGCCAGCAGCCACCGCCGGGCATCTAGCACAGATACGCAGTATTTT. This translates into CASSHRRASSTDTQYF.

CDR3 residues: CASSERPGGGQPQHF. CDR3 sequence (DNA): TGTGCCAGCAGTGAAAGACCAGGGGGCGGTCAGCCCCAGCATTTT. This chain connects TRBV2 to TRBJ1-5; 8 positions agree with TRBD1. This CDR3 is 15 amino acids long. Germline V gene data show CDR1 as SNHLY and CDR2 as FYNNEI. V trimming: 2 bases; J trimming: 6 bases; junction bases outside the gene matches: 6.

The chain recombines TRBV5-1 with TRBJ2-5; D might be TRBD1 (6 bases). The CDR3 contains 14 residues. V lost 5 bases and J lost 7, with 18 bases in between. Germline CDR1 is SGHRS and CDR2 is YFSETQ. This CDR3 reads CASSLTGSRGTQYF. In nucleotides, the CDR3 is TGCGCCAGCAGTCTAACAGGGTCCCGCGGGACCCAGTACTTC.

CDR3 bases: TGTGCCAGTAGTCGAACCTCCGGGACTAGCTCCGTGAATGAGCAGTTCTTC. Translating gives CASSRTSGTSSVNEQFF. The chain carries TRBV19 and TRBJ2-1, with 9 bases identical to TRBD2. Unmatched junction bases numbered 15, after V lost 5 bases and J lost 7 bases. Germline CDR1 LNHDA, CDR2 SQIVND (reference sequence). The CDR3 loop spans 17 amino acids.

This clone was seen a few times. The chain employs TRBV19 and TRBJ2-7; 9 bases line up with TRBD2. V shed 8 bases and J 5 bases; nucleotides not matched to a gene: 4. This CDR3 contains 12 residues. Germline CDR1 and CDR2: LNHDA and SQIVND (reference sequence). CDR3 residues: CASSRTSDEQYF. For the CDR3, the DNA is TGTGCCAGTTCGAGGACTAGCGACGAGCAGTACTTC. Drawing the rest from reference TRBV19 and TRBJ2-7, the complete variable domain is DGGITQSPKYLFRKEGQNVTLSCEQNLNHDAMYWYRQDPGQGLRLIYYSQIVNDFQKGDIAEGYSVSREKKESFPLTVTSAQKNPTAFYLCASSRTSDEQYFGPGTRLTVT.